The sequence of this T cell receptor (beta chain) was determined in a study of cytomegalovirus exposure and HLA in healthy donors. About this clone: Antigen unknown.

Generated by immunoSEQ multiplex PCR, the TCRdb table keeps only in-frame clones and is missing some. The table has about 400,000 clones, 70% to 90% seen once; the top ten hold roughly 0.75%. The donors were members of the validation cohort comprising over a hundred subjects, separate from the roughly 670-subject first cohort. Germline CDR1 is SGDLS and CDR2 is YYNGEE. The CDR3 covers 15 residues. J gave up 4 bases and V 3 bases, and 2 bases lay outside the gene matches. Notes on the study in general: Reports showed the classifier diagnosing cytomegalovirus status with high specificity and sensitivity. Researchers counted around 180 TCR beta chains as cytomegalovirus-associated. Rarity characterized most TCR sequences, yet some public TCRs appeared in many donors.

The J gene is TRBJ2-1, the V gene TRBV9; 12 bases map to TRBD2. Sequenced material: PBMCs. This clonotype originated in a woman in her late teens or twenties in good health and CMV-seronegative. Here the CDR3 reads CASSDGTSGYNEQFF. Written as DNA, the CDR3 is TGTGCCAGCAGCGACGGGACTAGCGGGTACAATGAGCAGTTCTTC.